What follows describes a single T cell receptor (beta chain). Its specificity is not known. The data originate from a study of tumor and adjacent non-tumor tissue in lung cancer. RNA was extracted from bulk tissue without any cell sorting. Distant lung tissue was collected more than 3 cm away from the tumor edge. Donors were chemotherapy-naive, newly diagnosed lung cancer surgical patients in China, August–November 2014. This CDR3 spans 11 amino acids. Germline V lookup: CDR1 SQVTM, CDR2 ANQGSEA. The V gene lost 6 bases and the J gene lost 8 bases, with 13 bases spanning the gap. Three rounds of nested PCR, following a modified ARM-PCR protocol, produced the TCRbeta library. One entry per CDR3 protein, called by TCRdb with MiXCR from the multiplex PCR reads. The sample lists approximately 100,000 distinct CDR3 sequences; 65% were seen once. Study-level points and caveats: Tumor repertoires had a smaller top 100 clone share than normal lung. TCR diversity was significantly greater in tumor than normal lung tissue. Shorter survival was associated with higher TCR diversity in tumors.

The gene calls are TRBV29-1 and TRBJ1-2; the D is unclear. The clonotype was recovered from a man aged 25-45 years with non-small cell lung cancer. The sequenced material came from distant non-tumor lung tissue. The CDR3 here is CSVIRELGYTF. As DNA, the CDR3 is TGCAGCGTAATAAGGGAGCTAGGCTACACCTTC.